This T cell receptor (beta chain) was recovered during a study of OX40 agonist ivuxolimab in advanced cancers. About the study: Those enrolled were 82.7% male, with a mean age of around 57 years and ages from roughly 20 to 85.

Regarding this clone: The antigen remains undetermined.

The method was immunoSEQ multiplex PCR; TCRdb's version includes in-frame clones alone and lacks a portion of them. The sample has more than 55,000 clones; approximately 79% are singletons. CDR3 size: 14 residues. Germline CDR1 SGHRS, CDR2 YFSETQ. The ends were cut back, 5 bases at V and 0 bases at J, with 11 bases in the middle. Study observations and caveats: Circulating CD4+ and CD8+ T cells showed clonal expansion by week 6 at 0.1 to 3.0 mg/kg. Averaged across samples, CD8+ T cells carried more expanded clones than CD4+ did.

This chain connects TRBV5-1 to TRBJ1-1; possible D gene TRBD1, 6 bases. This specimen consisted of CD4+ or CD8+ T cells sorted from blood, obtained in a trial of the OX40 agonist ivuxolimab. This receptor was taken from an adult with an advanced solid tumor such as melanoma, head and neck, liver or kidney cancer. CDR3 region: CASRKDSLNTEAFF. CDR3 DNA: TGCGCCAGCAGGAAGGACAGCTTGAACACTGAAGCTTTCTTT.